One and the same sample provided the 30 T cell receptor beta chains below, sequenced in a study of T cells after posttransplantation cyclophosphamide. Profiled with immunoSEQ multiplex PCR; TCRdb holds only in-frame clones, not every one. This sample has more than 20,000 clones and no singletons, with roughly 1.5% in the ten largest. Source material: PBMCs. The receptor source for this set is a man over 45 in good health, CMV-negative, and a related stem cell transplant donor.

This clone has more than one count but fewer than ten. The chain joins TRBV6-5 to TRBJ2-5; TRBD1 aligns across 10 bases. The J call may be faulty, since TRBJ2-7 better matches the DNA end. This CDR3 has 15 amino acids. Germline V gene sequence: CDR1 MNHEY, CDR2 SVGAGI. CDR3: CASRSLGTGENEQYF. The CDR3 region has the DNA TGTGCCAGCAGGTCTCTAGGGACAGGGGAGAACGAGCAGTACTTC.

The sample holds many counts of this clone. The CDR3 DNA reads as TGTGCCAGCAGCTTGGGAAGGGGTCAGCCCCAGCATTTT. It yields the protein CASSLGRGQPQHF. This rearrangement joins TRBV11-2 to TRBJ1-5, with D maybe TRBD1 (5 bases). V was clipped by 3 bases and J by 6 bases, with 9 bases between them. The CDR3 loop spans 13 amino acids. Germline assignment: CDR1 SGHAT and CDR2 FQNNGV.

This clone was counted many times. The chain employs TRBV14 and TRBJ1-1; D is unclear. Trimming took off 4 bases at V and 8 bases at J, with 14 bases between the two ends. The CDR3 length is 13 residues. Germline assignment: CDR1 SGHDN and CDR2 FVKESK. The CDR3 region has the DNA TGTGCCAGCAGCCTTCCCTGGCCGGGGGAAGCTTTCTTT. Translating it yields CASSLPWPGEAFF. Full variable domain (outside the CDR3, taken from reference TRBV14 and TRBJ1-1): EAGVTQFPSHSVIEKGQTVTLRCDPISGHDNLYWYRRVMGKEIKFLLHFVKESKQDESGMPNNRFLAERTGGTYSTLKVQPAELEDSGVYFCASSLPWPGEAFFGQGTRLTVV.

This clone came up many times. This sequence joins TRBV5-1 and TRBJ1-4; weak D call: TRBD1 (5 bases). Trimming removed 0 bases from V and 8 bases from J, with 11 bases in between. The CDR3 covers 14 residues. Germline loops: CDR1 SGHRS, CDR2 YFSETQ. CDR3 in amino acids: CASSLAGGGEKLFF. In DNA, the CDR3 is TGCGCCAGCAGCTTGGCCGGGGGGGGAGAAAAACTGTTTTTT. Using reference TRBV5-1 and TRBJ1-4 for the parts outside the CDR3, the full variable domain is KAGVTQTPRYLIKTRGQQVTLSCSPISGHRSVSWYQQTPGQGLQFLFEYFSETQRNKGNFPGRFSGRQFSNSRSEMNVSTLELGDSALYLCASSLAGGGEKLFFGSGTQLSVL.

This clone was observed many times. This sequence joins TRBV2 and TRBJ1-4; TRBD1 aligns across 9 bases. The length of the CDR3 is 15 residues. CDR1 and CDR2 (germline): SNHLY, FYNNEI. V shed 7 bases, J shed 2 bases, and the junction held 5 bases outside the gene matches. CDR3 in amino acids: CASNEDRGTNEKLFF. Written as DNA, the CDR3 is TGTGCCAGCAACGAAGACAGGGGGACTAATGAAAAACTGTTTTTT.

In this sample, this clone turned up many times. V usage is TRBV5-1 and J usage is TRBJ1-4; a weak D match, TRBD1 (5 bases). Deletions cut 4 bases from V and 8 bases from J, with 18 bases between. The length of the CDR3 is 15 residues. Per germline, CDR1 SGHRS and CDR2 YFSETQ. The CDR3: CASSGGTSEGEKLFF. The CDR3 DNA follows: TGCGCCAGCAGCGGGGGGACCTCGGAGGGGGAAAAACTGTTTTTT. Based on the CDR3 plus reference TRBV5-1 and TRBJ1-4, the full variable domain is KAGVTQTPRYLIKTRGQQVTLSCSPISGHRSVSWYQQTPGQGLQFLFEYFSETQRNKGNFPGRFSGRQFSNSRSEMNVSTLELGDSALYLCASSGGTSEGEKLFFGSGTQLSVL.

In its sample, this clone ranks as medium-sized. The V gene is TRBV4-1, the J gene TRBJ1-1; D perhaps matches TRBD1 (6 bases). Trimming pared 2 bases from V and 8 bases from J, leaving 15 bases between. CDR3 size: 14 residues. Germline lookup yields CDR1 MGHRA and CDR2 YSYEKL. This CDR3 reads CASSQPLSQGEAFF. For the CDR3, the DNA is TGCGCCAGCAGCCAACCCTTGTCACAGGGAGAAGCTTTCTTT.

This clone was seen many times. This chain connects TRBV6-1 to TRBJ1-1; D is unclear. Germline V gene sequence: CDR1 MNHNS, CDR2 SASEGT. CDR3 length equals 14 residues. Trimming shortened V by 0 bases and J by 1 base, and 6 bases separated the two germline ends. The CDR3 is CASSEARGNTEAFF. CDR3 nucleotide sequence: TGTGCCAGCAGTGAAGCTCGGGGGAACACTGAAGCTTTCTTT.

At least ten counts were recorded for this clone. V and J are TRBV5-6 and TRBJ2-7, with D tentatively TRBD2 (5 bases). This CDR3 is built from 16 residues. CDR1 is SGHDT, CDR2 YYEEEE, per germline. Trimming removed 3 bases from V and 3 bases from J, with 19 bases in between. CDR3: CASSSLDPGKNYEQYF. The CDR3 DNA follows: TGTGCCAGCAGCTCGCTGGACCCCGGGAAGAACTACGAGCAGTACTTC.

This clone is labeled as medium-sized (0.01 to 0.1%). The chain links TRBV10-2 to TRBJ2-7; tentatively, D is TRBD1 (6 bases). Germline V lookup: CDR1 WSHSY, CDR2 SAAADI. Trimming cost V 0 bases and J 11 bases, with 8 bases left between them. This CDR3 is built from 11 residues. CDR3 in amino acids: CASSESRGKYF. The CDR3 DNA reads TGCGCCAGCAGTGAGTCGAGGGGGAAGTACTTC.

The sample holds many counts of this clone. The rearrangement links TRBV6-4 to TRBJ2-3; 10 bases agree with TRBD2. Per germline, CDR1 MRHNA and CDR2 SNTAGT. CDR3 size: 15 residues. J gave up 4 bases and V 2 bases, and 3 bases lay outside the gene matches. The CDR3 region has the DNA TGTGCCAGCAGTGACCTAGCGGGGGCCTCAGATACGCAGTATTTT. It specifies CASSDLAGASDTQYF.

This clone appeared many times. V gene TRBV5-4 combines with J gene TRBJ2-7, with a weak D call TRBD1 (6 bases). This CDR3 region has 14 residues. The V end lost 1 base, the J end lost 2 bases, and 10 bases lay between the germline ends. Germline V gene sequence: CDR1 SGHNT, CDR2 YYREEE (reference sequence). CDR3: CASSLQGSAYEQYF. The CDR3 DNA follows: TGTGCCAGCAGCTTGCAGGGGTCGGCCTACGAGCAGTACTTC.

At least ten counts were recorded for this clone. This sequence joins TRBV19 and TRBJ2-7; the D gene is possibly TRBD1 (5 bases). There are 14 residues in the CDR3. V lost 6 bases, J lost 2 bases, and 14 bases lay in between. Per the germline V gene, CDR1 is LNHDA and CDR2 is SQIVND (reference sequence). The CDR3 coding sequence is TGTGCCAGTAGGTCTGGCCAGGGCCCCTACGAGCAGTACTTC. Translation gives CASRSGQGPYEQYF.

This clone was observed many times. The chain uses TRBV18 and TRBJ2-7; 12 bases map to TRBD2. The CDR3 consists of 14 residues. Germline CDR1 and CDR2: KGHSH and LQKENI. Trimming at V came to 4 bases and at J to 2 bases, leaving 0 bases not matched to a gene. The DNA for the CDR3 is TGTGCCAGCTCACGGACTAGCGGGGCCTACGAGCAGTACTTC. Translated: CASSRTSGAYEQYF.

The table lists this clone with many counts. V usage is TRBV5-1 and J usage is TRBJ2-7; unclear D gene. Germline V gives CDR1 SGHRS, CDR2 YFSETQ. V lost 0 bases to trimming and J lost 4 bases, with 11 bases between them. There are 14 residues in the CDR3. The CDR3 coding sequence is TGCGCCAGCAGCTTGGCCCTAGACGCATACGAGCAGTACTTC. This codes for CASSLALDAYEQYF.

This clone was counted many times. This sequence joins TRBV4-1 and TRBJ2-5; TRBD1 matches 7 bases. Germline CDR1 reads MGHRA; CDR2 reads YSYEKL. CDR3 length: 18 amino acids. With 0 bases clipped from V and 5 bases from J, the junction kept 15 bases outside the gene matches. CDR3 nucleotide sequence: TGCGCCAGCAGCCAAGACGCGCCGGGACAGCGACTTTCTGAGACCCAGTACTTC. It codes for CASSQDAPGQRLSETQYF.

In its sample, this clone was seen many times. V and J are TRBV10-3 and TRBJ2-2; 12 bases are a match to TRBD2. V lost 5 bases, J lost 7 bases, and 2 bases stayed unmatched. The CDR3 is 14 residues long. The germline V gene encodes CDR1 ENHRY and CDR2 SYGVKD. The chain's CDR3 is CAISTSGRLGELFF. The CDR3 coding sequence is TGTGCCATCAGTACTAGCGGGAGGCTCGGGGAGCTGTTTTTT.

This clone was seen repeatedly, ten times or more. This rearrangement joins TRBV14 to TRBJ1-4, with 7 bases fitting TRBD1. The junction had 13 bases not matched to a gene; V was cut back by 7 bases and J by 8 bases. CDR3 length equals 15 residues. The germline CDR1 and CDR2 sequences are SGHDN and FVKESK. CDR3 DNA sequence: TGTGCCAGCAAGCGAGGGGGCTTCGTCGGCGAAAAACTGTTTTTT. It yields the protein CASKRGGFVGEKLFF.

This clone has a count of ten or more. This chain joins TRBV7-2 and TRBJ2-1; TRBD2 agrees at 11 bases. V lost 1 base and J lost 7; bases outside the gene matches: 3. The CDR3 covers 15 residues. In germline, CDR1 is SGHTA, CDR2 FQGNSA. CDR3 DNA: TGTGCCAGCAGCTTAGTAGCGGGGGGGCGGAATGAGCAGTTCTTC. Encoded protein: CASSLVAGGRNEQFF.

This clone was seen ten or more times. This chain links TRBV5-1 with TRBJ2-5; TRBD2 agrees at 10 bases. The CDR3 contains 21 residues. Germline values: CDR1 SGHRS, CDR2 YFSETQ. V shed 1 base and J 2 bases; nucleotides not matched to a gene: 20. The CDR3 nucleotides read TGCGCCAGCAGCTTGAACCCATGGAGGCTAGCGGGAGTGGAGGAGCAAGAGACCCAGTACTTC. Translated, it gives CASSLNPWRLAGVEEQETQYF.

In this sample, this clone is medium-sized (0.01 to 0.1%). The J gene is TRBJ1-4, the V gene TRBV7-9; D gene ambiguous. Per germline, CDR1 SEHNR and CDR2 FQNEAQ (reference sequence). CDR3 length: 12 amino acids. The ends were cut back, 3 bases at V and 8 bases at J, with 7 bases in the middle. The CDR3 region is CASSFEGEKLFF. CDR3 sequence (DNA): TGTGCCAGCAGCTTTGAGGGAGAAAAACTGTTTTTT.

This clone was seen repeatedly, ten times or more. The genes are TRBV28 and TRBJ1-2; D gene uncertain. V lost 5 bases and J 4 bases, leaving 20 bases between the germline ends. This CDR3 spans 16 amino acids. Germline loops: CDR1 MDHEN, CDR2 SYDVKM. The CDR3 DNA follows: TGTGCCAGCAGTCCCACGGTTAAAAGGGAGGTCTATGGCTACACCTTC. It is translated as CASSPTVKREVYGYTF.

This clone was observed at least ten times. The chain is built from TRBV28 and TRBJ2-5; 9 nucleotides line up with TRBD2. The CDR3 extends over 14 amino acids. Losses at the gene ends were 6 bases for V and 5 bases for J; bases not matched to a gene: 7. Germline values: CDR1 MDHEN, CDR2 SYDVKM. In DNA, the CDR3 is TGTGCCAGCAGGAGAGCGGGAGGAGCGGAGACCCAGTACTTC. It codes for CASRRAGGAETQYF. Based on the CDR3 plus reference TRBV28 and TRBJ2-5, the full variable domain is DVKVTQSSRYLVKRTGEKVFLECVQDMDHENMFWYRQDPGLGLRLIYFSYDVKMKEKGDIPEGYSVSREKKERFSLILESASTNQTSMYLCASRRAGGAETQYFGPGTRLLVL.

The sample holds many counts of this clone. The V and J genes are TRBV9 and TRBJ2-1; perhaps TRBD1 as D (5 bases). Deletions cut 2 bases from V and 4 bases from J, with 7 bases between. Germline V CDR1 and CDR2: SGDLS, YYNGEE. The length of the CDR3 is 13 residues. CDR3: CASSVSGYNEQFF. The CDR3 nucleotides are TGTGCCAGCAGCGTGTCAGGGTACAATGAGCAGTTCTTC.

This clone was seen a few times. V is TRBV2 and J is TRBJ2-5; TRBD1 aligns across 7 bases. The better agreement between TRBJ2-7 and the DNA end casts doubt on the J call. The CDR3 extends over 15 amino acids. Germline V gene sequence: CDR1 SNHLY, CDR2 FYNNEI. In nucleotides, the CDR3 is TGTGCCAGCAGTGAATTTGTCGGGACAGTTTACGAGCAGTACTTC. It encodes CASSEFVGTVYEQYF.

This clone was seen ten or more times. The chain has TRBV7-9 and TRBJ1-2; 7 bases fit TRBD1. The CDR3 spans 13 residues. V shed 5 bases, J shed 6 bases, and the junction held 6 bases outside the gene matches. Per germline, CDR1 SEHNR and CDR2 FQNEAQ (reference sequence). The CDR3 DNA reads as TGTGCCAGCAGCCCTGACAGGGTTCATGGCTACACCTTC. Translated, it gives CASSPDRVHGYTF. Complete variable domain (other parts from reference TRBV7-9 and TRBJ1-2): DTGVSQNPRHKITKRGQNVTFRCDPISEHNRLYWYRQTLGQGPEFLTYFQNEAQLEKSRLLSDRFSAERPKGSFSTLEIQRTEQGDSAMYLCASSPDRVHGYTFGSGTRLTVV.

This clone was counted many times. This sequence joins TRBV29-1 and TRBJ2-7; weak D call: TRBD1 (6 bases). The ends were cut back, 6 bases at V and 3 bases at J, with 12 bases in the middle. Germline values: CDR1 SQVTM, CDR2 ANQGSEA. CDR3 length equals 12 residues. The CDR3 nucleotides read TGCAGCGTAGGAACAGGGATCTACGAGCAGTACTTC. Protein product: CSVGTGIYEQYF.

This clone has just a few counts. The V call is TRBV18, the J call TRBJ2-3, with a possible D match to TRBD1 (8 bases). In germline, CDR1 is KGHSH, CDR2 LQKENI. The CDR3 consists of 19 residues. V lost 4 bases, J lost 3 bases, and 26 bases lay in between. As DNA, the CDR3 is TGTGCCAGCTCACGGTGGACTGGACAGGGAGGGTCTGGGACAGATACGCAGTATTTT. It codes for CASSRWTGQGGSGTDTQYF.

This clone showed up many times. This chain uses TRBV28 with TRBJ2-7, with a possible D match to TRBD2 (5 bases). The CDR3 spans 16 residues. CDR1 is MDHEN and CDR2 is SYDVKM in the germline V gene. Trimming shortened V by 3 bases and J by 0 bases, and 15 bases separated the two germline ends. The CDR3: CASSFWFGVLSYEQYF. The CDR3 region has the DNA TGTGCCAGCAGTTTTTGGTTCGGGGTCCTCTCCTACGAGCAGTACTTC.

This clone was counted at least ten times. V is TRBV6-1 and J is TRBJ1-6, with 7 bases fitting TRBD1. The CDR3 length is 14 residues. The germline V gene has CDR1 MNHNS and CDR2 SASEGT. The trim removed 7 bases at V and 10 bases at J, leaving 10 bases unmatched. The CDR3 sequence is CASTPTGRRSPLHF. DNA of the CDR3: TGTGCCAGCACCCCGACAGGGAGGAGATCACCCCTCCACTTT.